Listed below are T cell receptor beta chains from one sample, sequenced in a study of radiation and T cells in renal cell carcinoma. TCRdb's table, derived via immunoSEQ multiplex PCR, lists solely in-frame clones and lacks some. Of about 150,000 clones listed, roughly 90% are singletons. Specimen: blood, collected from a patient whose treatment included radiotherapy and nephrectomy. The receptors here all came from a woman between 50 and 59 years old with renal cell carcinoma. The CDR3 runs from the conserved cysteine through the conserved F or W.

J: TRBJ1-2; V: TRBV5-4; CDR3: CASSLTPRDLIVGYTF
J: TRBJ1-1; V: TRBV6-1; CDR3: CATRLNTEAFF
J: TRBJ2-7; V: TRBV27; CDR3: CASSPVRGATYEQYF
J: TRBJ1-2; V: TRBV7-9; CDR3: CASSHSLIGTEHGGYTF
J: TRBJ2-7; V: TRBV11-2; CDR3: CASSLGGQRSSYEQYF
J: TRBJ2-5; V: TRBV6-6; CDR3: CASRLGLQYQETQYF
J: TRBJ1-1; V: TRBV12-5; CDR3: CASGLNSGGTEAFF
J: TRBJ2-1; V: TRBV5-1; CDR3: CASSLLAEEHRKQFF
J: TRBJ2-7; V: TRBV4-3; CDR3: CASSPDLRDSVYEQYF
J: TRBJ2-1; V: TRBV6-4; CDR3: CASSLTSGGYNEQFF
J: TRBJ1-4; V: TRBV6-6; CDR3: CASSTTGTNEKLFF
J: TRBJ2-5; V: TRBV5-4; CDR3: CASSLWPQFSGGGETQYF
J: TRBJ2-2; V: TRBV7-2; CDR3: CASFLGGSNTGELFF
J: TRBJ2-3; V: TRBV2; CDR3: CASSWTEPSTDTQYF
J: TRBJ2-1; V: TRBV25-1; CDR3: CASSEGGAYEQFF
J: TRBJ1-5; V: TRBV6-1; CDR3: CASSSDSNQPQHF
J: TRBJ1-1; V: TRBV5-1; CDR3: CASSFTGSGTEAFF
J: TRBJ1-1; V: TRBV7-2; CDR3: CASSLWGNTEAFF
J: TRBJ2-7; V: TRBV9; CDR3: CASSVQAGGPHEQYF